This T cell receptor (beta chain) derives from a study of cytomegalovirus exposure and HLA in healthy donors. Primers: 60 Vbeta forward and 13 Jbeta reverse. TCRdb's copy holds only in-frame clones and misses some; the assay was immunoSEQ multiplex PCR. The sample has approximately 200,000 clones; under 80% are singletons. The CDR3 runs to 16 residues. With 7 bases clipped from V and 4 bases from J, the junction kept 16 bases outside the gene matches. Germline loops: CDR1 MNHEY, CDR2 SMNVEV (reference sequence). The chain couples TRBV27 to TRBJ2-7; 7 nucleotides match TRBD1. The sequence was obtained from a girl aged 2 to 9 in good health and CMV-seronegative. The sequenced sample consisted of PBMCs. CDR3 nucleotide sequence: TGTGCCAGCACCCCCCTCCTGACAGGGCCGGGGTACGAGCAGTACTTC. Translated: CASTPLLTGPGYEQYF.